The clone carrying this TCR beta chain was observed at least ten times. No antigen is known for it. This sample is part of a study of T cells in Graves' hyperthyroidism and ophthalmopathy. The CDR3 is 13 residues long. V was pared by 0 bases and J by 5 bases, with 6 bases between. Germline loops: CDR1 SGHRS, CDR2 YFSETQ. Study-level results: Blood also carried most thyroid clonotypes expanded above 0.001.

For Graves' hyperthyroidism to be stable, ophthalmopathy could not progress within 18 months. Patients with uncontrolled infections, other autoimmune diseases, pregnancy or lactation were excluded. Clinical symptoms, serum thyroxine and TRAb, thyroid ultrasound and orbital computed tomography together formed the diagnostic basis. TCR beta CDR3 region amplification was performed from RNA transcripts. First-round RT-PCR targeting the TCR CDR3 was performed with the HTBI primer set. Via MiXCR, TCRdb re-called the multiplex PCR reads, giving one row per CDR3 protein. The sample shows a few hundred thousand distinct CDR3 sequences, around 42% of them seen only once.

Sequencing input: peripheral blood or thyroid tissue (not recorded which). V is TRBV5-1 and J is TRBJ1-5; D is undetermined. The TCR sequence derives from a woman between 18 and 29 years old with Graves' hyperthyroidism. The chain's CDR3 is CASSLGIDQPQHF. The CDR3 DNA is TGCGCCAGCAGCTTGGGTATAGATCAGCCCCAGCATTTT. The whole variable domain, filled in from reference TRBV5-1 and TRBJ1-5, reads KAGVTQTPRYLIKTRGQQVTLSCSPISGHRSVSWYQQTPGQGLQFLFEYFSETQRNKGNFPGRFSGRQFSNSRSEMNVSTLELGDSALYLCASSLGIDQPQHFGDGTRLSIL.